This T cell receptor (beta chain) comes out of a study of cytomegalovirus exposure and HLA in healthy donors (dated by TCRdb to the late 2010s). Regarding the complete study: According to an earlier analysis of several hundred of the donors, about 179 million T cells yielded 120 million or so unique TCR beta sequences and approximately 300 Gb of sequence data. About 300 gigabases of sequencing data and around 87 million unique TCR sequences were included in an early release covering around 650 HLA-typed donors. Of the roughly 400 genotyped donors, roughly 80% fell in the genetic ancestry cluster associated with self-reported Caucasian donors. The study was designed to test whether signatures of past pathogen exposure could be identified by cataloging public T cell receptors. The study used immunosequencing to profile the T cell repertoires of 600 to 850 subjects and linked those repertoires to cytomegalovirus serostatus. Along with the roughly 710-subject first cohort, a separate validation cohort of over a hundred different subjects was used. To predict cytomegalovirus infection status, the study combined high-throughput TCR immunosequencing, statistical association of individual TCRs with disease status, and machine learning. A later analysis re-analyzed previously published TCR beta repertoires from 660 or so donors and added high-resolution HLA genotyping to study TCR occurrence patterns. The later analysis used no new phenotypic data to find candidate immune exposures, relying instead on TCR beta sequences and their occurrence across donors. An earlier analysis of 587 of the donors used high-throughput TCR beta sequencing to judge whether each TCR beta V gene segment behaved as functional or pseudogenic. Donor age, sex, ethnicity and CMV serostatus were compiled together with the repertoire data. In a later genetic analysis, genome-wide SNP genotypes for about 65% of the roughly 670 donors were used, and that subset was treated as a discovery cohort. All discovery cohort repertoires had been generated on a single sequencing platform. Both class I and class II loci were covered by HLA typing, at four-digit resolution. The number of typed donors differed by locus: 629-630 for A, B, C, DRB1 and DQB1; roughly 510 for DQA1; 606 for DPA1; and roughly 450 for DPB1. Roughly 5 DR-DQ haplotypes were handled as single units for association and clustering, since linkage in the cohort was strong. Among 398 genotyped donors of the cohort, an average of approximately 200,000 unique TCR beta nucleotide sequences was sequenced per donor, of which about 19% were non-productive.

CDR1 is given as SGHNT and CDR2 as YENEEA, both from the germline V gene. Including cysteine and phenylalanine, the CDR3 has 14 amino acids. Of all the DNA, just the CDR3 is kept, 42 bases in frame from base 1. V loses 3 bases of germline sequence and J loses 3 bases, and the interval between the two ends is 11 bases. Notes on this clone: Its antigen remains unidentified. Base qualities were left out, and no much larger clone turns up one base away.

The method was the immunoSEQ multiplex PCR assay. A mixture of 60 forward primers for TCR Vbeta segments and 13 reverse primers for TCR Jbeta segments was used in the multiplex PCR. The CDR3 region of rearranged TCR beta genes was amplified from genomic DNA by a multiplex PCR assay. Amplified TCR beta libraries were sequenced as 87-base-pair reads on the Illumina HiSeq System. On the authors' methods: A later analysis counted about 76 million unique TCR beta chains across the approximately 700 repertoires, and 9.5 million to 11 million of these chains were shared by at least two donors. To remove PCR and sequencing errors, raw reads were error-corrected and collapsed into unique sequences using a nearest-neighbor algorithm that merged closely related sequences. Alignment of CDR3 sequences to IMGT reference sequences was used to assign V, D and J gene segments. For a sequence to be retained, a match of at least six nucleotides was required to both a V gene segment and a J gene segment. Rearrangements were classified as productive when the CDR3 lacked stop codons and remained in frame with V and J, and all other rearrangements were classified as non-productive. CDR3 was defined according to IMGT convention as the region running from the second conserved V-encoded cysteine to the conserved J-encoded phenylalanine. The earlier analysis of 587 of the donors excluded sequences that lacked an unambiguous match to a single V gene segment. In an earlier analysis of approximately 590 of the donors, a V segment was called functional when productive rearrangements were above 56.7%, and segregating when the standard deviation between donors exceeded 5%. To diagnose cytomegalovirus status from the catalog of TCR beta chain sequences, a statistical classification framework was built. In a later analysis, V and J genes were assigned by comparing TCR nucleotide sequences against IMGT/GENE-DB human TR gene sequences. A later analysis assigned CDR3 sequences and most-parsimonious VDJ recombination scenarios with the TCRdist pipeline. In a later analysis, every TCR beta chain was defined by the combination of its CDR3 amino acid sequence and its V-gene family, and reads without a unique V-gene family were dropped. A later analysis removed 592 highly shared, low-generation-probability nucleotide sequences to deal with suspected cross-contamination and a sequencing artifact. In a later analysis, a clonal expansion index was calculated for each public chain from normalized within-repertoire ranks of inferred template counts. A later analysis computed generation probabilities with a VDJ recombination model fitted to out-of-frame rearrangements, and checked the results against IGoR. In a later analysis, hypergeometric tests were used to score TCR-TCR, TCR-HLA and TCR-CMV co-occurrence, with a repertoire-size bias correction applied to TCR pairs. To estimate false discovery rates, a later analysis permuted the HLA or CMV assignments 20 times. A later analysis grouped co-occurring TCRs with DBSCAN, adding TCRdist sequence similarity when clustering within HLA-allele-positive subsets. Repertoires with fewer than 30,000 or more than 120,000 public chains, plus five repertoires with anomalous nucleotide sharing, were excluded from co-occurrence clustering. TCRdb mirrors the immuneACCESS table, restricted to in-frame sequences. Some clones are absent from its copies; in checked studies, under half trace to an unresolved V gene, and the reason for the others is unknown. V, J and clone size are taken as reported in that table, and D and trimming were inferred from the DNA itself. In this sample the table shows roughly 130,000 clones, roughly 82% of which occur a single time. The biggest ten clones account for 11% of the sample.

The cohort comprised under 700 healthy bone marrow donors. All cohort members were sampled while nominally healthy, although unrecorded immune exposures were likely present. The donor tested CMV seropositive and was one of the 289 seropositive cohort members. Every donor gave a peripheral blood sample, and the peripheral blood mononuclear cells from that sample were used for TCR beta sequencing. Genomic DNA was extracted from the blood cell samples with the Qiagen DNeasy Blood Extraction Kit. What the work shows at the level of the full study, not this receptor alone: According to the authors, the approach could potentially be generalized to other disease states and immunological phenotypes. A cluster of highly shared sequence variants was judged likely to be a technical artifact of the sequencing pipeline. A further reported finding was that TCR beta sequences accurately predicted the HLA-A and HLA-B alleles for most subjects in the first cohort. Roughly uniform sequencing depth across donors was assumed in presence/absence analyses, although this assumption may not hold. The cohort was sequenced for TCR beta chains only, and without alpha or paired-chain data the features that could be detected were limited. According to a later analysis, parvovirus B19, influenza, CMV and Epstein-Barr virus appeared linked to several top co-occurrence clusters. In a later analysis, 16,951 TCR beta sequences were associated with specific HLA alleles at a false discovery rate of 0.05. Because some donors lacked HLA typing at each locus, the association tests relied only on the typed subset. Because the 87-base-pair reads could not distinguish some IMGT-functional V segments, including TRBV6-2 and TRBV6-3, those segments were excluded. A later genetic analysis associated a missense DCLRE1C variant with V-gene and J-gene trimming of TCR beta chains, and an independent cohort replicated the association. In a later analysis, TCR association rates were found to vary across HLA loci, with the most associated TCRs seen for DRB1 alleles and the fewest for HLA-C alleles. In an earlier analysis of roughly 560 of the donors, most TCR beta V segments were observed in productive rearrangements about 90% or about 30% of the time, broadly matching IMGT annotations. In a later analysis, HLA-associated TCR beta chains were found to be more clonally expanded and to have lower generation probabilities than equally common non-associated chains. The classifier was reported to diagnose cytomegalovirus status with high specificity and sensitivity in both the original cohort and the validation cohort. Linkage disequilibrium might explain the correlated functional status among segregating V segments, but an unknown experimental factor could not be ruled out. The earlier analysis of 587 of the donors excluded over 15 rarely observed V segments, including chromosome 9 orphons, because counts were too low. Across donors, most TCR sequences were observed very rarely, whereas some public TCRs were present in many individuals. CMV serostatus was the only immune exposure information available for the cohort. In vitro tests confirmed that a few of the cytomegalovirus-associated TCR beta chains recognize cytomegalovirus antigens. The study listed 170 or so TCR beta chains as associated with cytomegalovirus. Most CMV-associated TCR beta chains appeared to be HLA-restricted in a later analysis, and the HLA associations seemed to be driven largely by CMV exposure. When HLA alleles, especially DR and DQ, strongly co-occurred, TCR associations were difficult to assign to individual alleles. In a later genetic analysis, fewer N-insertions in productive TCRs were reported among donors in an Asian-associated ancestry cluster than the roughly 700-donor mean.

The chain joins TRBV11-3 to TRBJ1-1, with TRBD1 tentatively as D gene (5 bases match). The sequencing input was PBMCs. This clonotype was obtained from a male donor in good health and CMV-seropositive. The CDR3 amino acid sequence is: CASSFRGVDTEAFF. In nucleotide form, the sequence is TGTGCCAGCAGCTTCCGGGGGGTAGACACTGAAGCTTTCTTT.